This T cell receptor (beta chain) was retrieved from a study of identical twins. Template switching, a step in the protocol, added a universal primer site, and cDNA carried unique molecular identifiers. Via MiXCR, TCRdb re-called the 5' RACE reads, giving one row per CDR3 protein. This sample has roughly 500,000 distinct CDR3 sequences, with around 20% found just once. The ends were cut back, 1 base at V and 0 bases at J, with 10 bases in the middle. CDR1 is DFQATT and CDR2 is SNEGSKA in the germline V gene (reference sequence). The CDR3 is 15 residues long. Study observations and caveats: Sequences that were beta out-of-frame showed weaker excess twin sharing.

Remarks on this clonotype: Its specificity is unknown.

These data also featured in a second study, about T cells expressing NK-cell markers. In that study: In about 6 donors, dominant CD3+CD56+NKG2C+ clones formed roughly 1.0-7.5% of CD8+ cells. These clonotypes additionally ranked first within the CD3+CD56-NKG2C+ fraction of a few donors.

The chain employs TRBV20-1 and TRBJ2-1; a weak D match, TRBD2 (6 bases). Sequenced material: CD4+ T cells sorted from blood. The TCR was taken from a woman between 18 and 29 years old in good health. The CDR3 DNA is TGCAGTGCTAGAGCCGGGCGGGGCTCCTACAATGAGCAGTTCTTC. Protein sequence: CSARAGRGSYNEQFF.